There are many counts of the clone carrying this T cell receptor beta chain. Its antigen is not identified. Patients picked for sequencing had shown CD8+CD57+ cell expansion detected by flow cytometry. Genomic DNA provided the template from which TCR beta VDJ and CDR3 profiles were obtained. TCRdb ran MiXCR on the reads and lists one entry per CDR3 protein. Here the sample spans 450,000 to 550,000 distinct CDR3 sequences, about a third being singletons. These data come from a study of CD8+CD57+ T cells in acquired aplastic anemia. Study conclusions and caveats: CD8+ Simpson's diversity showed no significant patient-control difference.

This CDR3 comprises 13 residues. After removal of 5 bases from V and 5 bases from J, the junction contained 4 bases not matched to a gene. Germline values: CDR1 SGHRS, CDR2 YFSETQ. Sequenced: sorted CD4+, CD8+, or CD8+CD57+ T cells (not recorded which) from PBMCs. The chain joins TRBV5-1 to TRBJ2-5; 9 bases map to TRBD2. This TCR was sampled from a human donor with aplastic anemia. The CDR3: CASRGSGSETQYF. For the CDR3, the DNA is TGCGCCAGCAGGGGTAGCGGGAGCGAGACCCAGTACTTC.